This is a list of T cell receptor beta chains from one sample in a study of blood T cell repertoires in COVID-19. Clones were sequenced by immunoSEQ multiplex PCR, and TCRdb holds only the in-frame ones, with some missing. The table has 100,000 to 150,000 clones, about 87% seen once; the top ten hold approximately 4%. Sequenced material: peripheral blood. The source is a woman aged 60-75 years with acute or convalescent COVID-19. CDR3s leave out the opening cysteine and the closing phenylalanine or tryptophan.

J gene,V gene,CDR3 protein
TRBJ1-2,TRBV6-5,ASSLGTGEGYT
TRBJ2-3,TRBV7-9,ASSSRGLAGLDTQY
TRBJ2-1,TRBV5-1,ASSLPGTLDNEQF
TRBJ2-1,TRBV6-5,ASKVAGHNEQF
TRBJ2-1,TRBV9,ASSGTPTSRNEQF
TRBJ1-1,TRBV13,ASSYGRGNTEAF
TRBJ2-3,TRBV3-1/TRBV3-2,ASSQGGSGTGGAIDTQY
TRBJ1-4,TRBV6-5,ASSRVDGGSEKLF
TRBJ2-5,TRBV10-1,ASSGTGMETQY
TRBJ1-1,TRBV7-8,ASSHPRGFEAF
TRBJ2-3,TRBV7-3,ASSPDLAGPRGDTQY
TRBJ2-3,TRBV6-5,ASSYDLAGLDTQY
TRBJ2-3,TRBV18,ASSPDLRTQY
TRBJ2-1,TRBV19,ASSANPAANNEQF
TRBJ2-7,TRBV2,ASRAGQGSYEQY
TRBJ1-6,TRBV6-5,ASSGQGVNSPLH
TRBJ2-1,TRBV7-9,ASSGTSSYNEQF
TRBJ1-6,TRBV4-2,ASSGGEVNSPLH
TRBJ1-2,TRBV28,ASSSLRRGLNYGYT
TRBJ1-1,TRBV5-6,ASSPGGPRMNTEAF
TRBJ1-2,TRBV19,ATWDSFYGYT
TRBJ2-6,TRBV7-9,ASRLLRTGASGANVLT
TRBJ2-7,TRBV19,ASRSSGSYEQY
TRBJ1-4,TRBV19,ASADRLNEKLF
TRBJ1-1,TRBV3-1/TRBV3-2,ASSQLTGNTEAF
TRBJ2-2,TRBV7-3,ASRPQGNGELF
TRBJ1-2,TRBV6-5,ASSLSRDRDGYT
TRBJ2-3,TRBV15,ATSETGYTDTQY
TRBJ2-6,TRBV15,ATSRVTRASSGANVLT
TRBJ2-1,TRBV19,ASRPSGRSRYEQF
TRBJ1-2,TRBV6-5,ASSPRLSGGHGYT
TRBJ1-4,TRBV5-5,ASSPGYRPEKLF
TRBJ2-5,TRBV10-2,ASSEQIQETQY
TRBJ1-4,TRBV4-2,ASSQDAAGANEKLF
TRBJ1-4,TRBV25-1,ASSDRQGAEKLF
TRBJ2-5,TRBV5-1,ASSLGSSGREETQY
TRBJ1-2,TRBV6-5,ASSSGTGKAGYT
TRBJ1-5,TRBV6-5,ASSQEYSNQPQH
TRBJ2-6,TRBV30,AWSVLWDRGAGANVLT
TRBJ1-4,TRBV6-6,ASSRTKGGKLF
TRBJ1-2,TRBV7-2,ASSLVVGVGYGYT
TRBJ1-6,TRBV9,ASSTTGVYSPLH
TRBJ2-3,TRBV21-1,ASSEYAFTDTQY
TRBJ2-3,TRBV12-3/TRBV12-4,ASTPSADTQY
TRBJ1-1,TRBV4-1,ASSQQTGGWTEAF
TRBJ1-4,TRBV3-1/TRBV3-2,ASSQREGEKLF
TRBJ1-1,TRBV5-5,ASSLGGLNTEAF
TRBJ2-3,TRBV7-9,ASSQISTDTQY
TRBJ2-7,TRBV19,ASSIVIGGPFTSGNPTYEQY
TRBJ2-3,TRBV3-1/TRBV3-2,ASSQGGSYTDTQY
TRBJ2-1,TRBV2,ASSEGKLGDEQF